The subject of this entry is one T cell receptor (beta chain). This specimen comes from a study of blood T cell repertoires in COVID-19. Overall study: The United States, Italy and Spain provided the acute and convalescent COVID-19 samples.

Participant age was roughly 18 to 100 years, and participants resided in 25 or so US areas. Study processing details: Amplification of reference gene primers was used by the study to estimate nucleated cell counts. Profiled with immunoSEQ multiplex PCR; TCRdb holds only in-frame clones, not every one. That table is the source of V, J and clone size, and D and trimming were worked out from the DNA. This sample has 300,000 or so clones, with around nine tenths found just once. The sequence was collected from a woman younger than 45 who had recovered from COVID-19. Sequencing input: PBMCs or T cells enriched from blood (not recorded which).

The CDR3 region is CASSQRDRGDTQYF. CDR3 nucleotide sequence: TGTGCCAGCAGTCAAAGGGACAGGGGAGATACGCAGTATTTT. This chain joins TRBV27 and TRBJ2-3, with 10 bases fitting TRBD1. The CDR3 is made up of 14 amino acids. The germline V gene encodes CDR1 MNHEY and CDR2 SMNVEV (reference sequence). The trim removed 5 bases at V and 5 bases at J, leaving 4 bases unmatched.